This TCR beta chain is drawn from a study of T-cell memory formation after mild COVID-19. The wider study: Among the donors, TCR clusters were largely specific to each donor.

TCRdb re-derived calls from the 5' RACE reads in MiXCR, one entry per CDR3 protein. The data contain 450,000 to 650,000 distinct CDR3 sequences, 20% to 25% of them singletons. This clonotype was found a few times. The antigen is not known. General observations from the study: Prior to infection, memory already included some responding clones, suggesting cross-reactive memory joined.

CDR1 and CDR2 from the germline V gene are SGHTA and FQGTGA. The germline V and J ends were trimmed by 4 bases and 7 bases, with 17 bases remaining between them. The CDR3 is 15 residues long. The sequenced sample consisted of PBMCs or a T cell subset sorted from them (not recorded which). This receptor was taken from an adult woman who had mild COVID-19 (a few samples of this study predate the infection). Cell type and time point are not known. This chain links TRBV7-3 with TRBJ2-1; a weak D match, TRBD2 (5 bases). The CDR3 nucleotides are TGTGCCAGCAGCTCTCTTCCGGGATCGAGGAATGAGCAGTTCTTC. Amino acid sequence: CASSSLPGSRNEQFF.